The present T cell receptor beta chain was sequenced within a study of identical twins. Study-wide results and caveats: Researchers reported excess low generation probability among twin-shared out-of-frame alpha sequences. Partly confounded zero-insertion analyses could result from invariant MAIT and iNKT cells.

Trimming cost V 10 bases and J 2 bases; bases outside gene matches: 8. This CDR3 has 13 residues. Germline CDR1 reads ENHRY; CDR2 reads SYGVKD. Concerning this clonotype itself: The antigen remains undetermined.

Unique molecular identifiers were present on cDNA, and template switching added a universal primer site. TCRdb reanalysed the 5' RACE reads using MiXCR and keeps one entry per CDR3 protein. The sample contains about 570,000 distinct CDR3 sequences, approximately 9.6% of which appear only once. A further study also used this sample, focusing on yellow fever vaccine responses in identical twins.

The chain recombines TRBV10-3 with TRBJ2-7; the match to TRBD1 covers 7 bases. This receptor was identified in a young woman in good health. Source material: PBMCs. CDR3 amino acids: CATQTDRTYEQYF. In nucleotides, the CDR3 is TGTGCCACACAGACGGACAGGACCTACGAGCAGTACTTC.